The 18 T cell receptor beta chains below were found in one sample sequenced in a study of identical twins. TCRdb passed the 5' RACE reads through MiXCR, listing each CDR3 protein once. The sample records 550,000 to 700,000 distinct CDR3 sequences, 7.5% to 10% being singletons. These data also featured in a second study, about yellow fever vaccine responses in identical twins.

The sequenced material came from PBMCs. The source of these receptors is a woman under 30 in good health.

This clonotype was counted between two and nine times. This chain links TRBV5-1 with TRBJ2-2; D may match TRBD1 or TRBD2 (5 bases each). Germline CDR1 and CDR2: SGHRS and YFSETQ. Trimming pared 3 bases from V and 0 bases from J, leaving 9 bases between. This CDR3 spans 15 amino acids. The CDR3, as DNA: TGCGCCAGCAGCTGGACACTAGCGAACACCGGGGAGCTGTTTTTT. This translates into CASSWTLANTGELFF.

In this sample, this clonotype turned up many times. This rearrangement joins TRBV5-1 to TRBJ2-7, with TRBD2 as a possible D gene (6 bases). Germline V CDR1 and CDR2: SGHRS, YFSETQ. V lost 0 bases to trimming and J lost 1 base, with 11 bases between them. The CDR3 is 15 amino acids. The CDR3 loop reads CASSLAASESYEQYF. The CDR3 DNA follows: TGCGCCAGCAGCTTGGCGGCTAGCGAGTCCTACGAGCAGTACTTC.

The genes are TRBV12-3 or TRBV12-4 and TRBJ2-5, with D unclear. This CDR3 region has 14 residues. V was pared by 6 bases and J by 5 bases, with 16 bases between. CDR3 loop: CASSPSASGETQYF. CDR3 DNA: TGTGCCAGCAGCCCCTCGGCCTCCGGCGAGACCCAGTACTTC.

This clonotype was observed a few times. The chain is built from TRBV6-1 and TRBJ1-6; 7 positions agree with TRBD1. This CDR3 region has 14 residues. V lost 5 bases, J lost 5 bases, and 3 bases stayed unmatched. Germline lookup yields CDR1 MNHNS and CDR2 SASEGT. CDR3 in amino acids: CASSTGQDNSPLHF. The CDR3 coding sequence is TGTGCCAGCAGTACCGGACAGGATAATTCACCCCTCCACTTT.

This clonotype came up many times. CDR3 sequence reads: CASSQGRLGEQYF. The CDR3 bases are TGTGCCAGCAGCCAGGGCAGGCTGGGCGAGCAGTACTTC. The chain recombines TRBV4-2 with TRBJ2-7; no reliable D call. CDR3 size: 13 residues. The V end lost 3 bases, the J end lost 6 bases, and 12 bases lay between the germline ends. The germline V gene encodes CDR1 LGHNA and CDR2 YNFKEQ.

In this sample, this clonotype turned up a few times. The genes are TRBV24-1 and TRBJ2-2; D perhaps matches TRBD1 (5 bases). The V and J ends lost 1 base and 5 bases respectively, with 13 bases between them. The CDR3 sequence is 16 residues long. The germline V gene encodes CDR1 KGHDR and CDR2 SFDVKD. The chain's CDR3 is CATSDLRQGRTGELFF. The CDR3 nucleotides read TGTGCCACCAGTGATTTAAGGCAGGGAAGAACCGGGGAGCTGTTTTTT.

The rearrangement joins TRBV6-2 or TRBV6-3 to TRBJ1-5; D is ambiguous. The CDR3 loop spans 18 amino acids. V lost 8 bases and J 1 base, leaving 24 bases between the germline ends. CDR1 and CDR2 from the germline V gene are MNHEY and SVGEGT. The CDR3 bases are TGTGCCAGCGGTCCCGGGTCCCTGGAACGTTGGAGCAATCAGCCCCAGCATTTT. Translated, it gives CASGPGSLERWSNQPQHF.

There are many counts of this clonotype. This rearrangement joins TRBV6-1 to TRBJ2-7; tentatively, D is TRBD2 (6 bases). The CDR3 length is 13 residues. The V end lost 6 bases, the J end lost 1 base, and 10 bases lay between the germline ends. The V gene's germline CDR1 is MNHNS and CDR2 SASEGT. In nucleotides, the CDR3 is TGTGCCAGCAGGTTGGGGGGTTCCTACGAGCAGTACTTC. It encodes CASRLGGSYEQYF.

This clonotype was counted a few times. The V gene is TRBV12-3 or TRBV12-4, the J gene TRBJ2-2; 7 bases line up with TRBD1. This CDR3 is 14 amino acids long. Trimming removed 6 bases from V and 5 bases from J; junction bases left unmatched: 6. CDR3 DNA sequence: TGTGCCAGCAGAAATGGCAGGGGGACCGGGGAGCTGTTTTTT. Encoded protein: CASRNGRGTGELFF.

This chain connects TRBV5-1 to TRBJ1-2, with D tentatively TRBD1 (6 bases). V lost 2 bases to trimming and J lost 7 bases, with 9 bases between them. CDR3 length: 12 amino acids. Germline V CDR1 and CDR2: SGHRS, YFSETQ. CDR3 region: CASSFDRLGYTF. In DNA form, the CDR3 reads TGCGCCAGCAGCTTCGACAGGCTTGGCTACACCTTC.

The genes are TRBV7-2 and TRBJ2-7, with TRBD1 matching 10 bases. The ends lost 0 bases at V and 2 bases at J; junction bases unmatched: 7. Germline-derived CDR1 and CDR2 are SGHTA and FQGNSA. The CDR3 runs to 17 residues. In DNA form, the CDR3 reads TGTGCCAGCAGCTTAGCGACCAGTGGGACAGGGGCCTACGAGCAGTACTTC. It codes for CASSLATSGTGAYEQYF.

The CDR3 DNA sequence: TGTGCCAGCAGTCCTAGCGGGGTCTCCTACAATGAGCAGTTCTTC. This encodes CASSPSGVSYNEQFF. The chain links TRBV6-2 or TRBV6-3 to TRBJ2-1; 9 bases map to TRBD2. There are 15 residues in the CDR3. Germline V CDR1 and CDR2: MNHEY, SVGEGT. V shed 5 bases, J shed 0 bases, and the junction held 2 bases outside the gene matches.

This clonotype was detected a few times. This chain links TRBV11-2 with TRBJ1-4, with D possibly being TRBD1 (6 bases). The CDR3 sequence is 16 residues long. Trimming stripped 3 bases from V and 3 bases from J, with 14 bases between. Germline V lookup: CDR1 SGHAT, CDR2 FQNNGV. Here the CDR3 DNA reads TGTGCCAGCAGCTTGGGGATCGGGGGGCCTAATGAAAAACTGTTTTTT. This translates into CASSLGIGGPNEKLFF.

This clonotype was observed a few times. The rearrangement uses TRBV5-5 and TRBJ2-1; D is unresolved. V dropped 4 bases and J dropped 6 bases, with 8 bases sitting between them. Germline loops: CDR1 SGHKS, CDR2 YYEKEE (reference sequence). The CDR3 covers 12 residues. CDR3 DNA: TGTGCCAGCAGCCCAGAATTCAATGAGCAGTTCTTC. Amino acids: CASSPEFNEQFF.

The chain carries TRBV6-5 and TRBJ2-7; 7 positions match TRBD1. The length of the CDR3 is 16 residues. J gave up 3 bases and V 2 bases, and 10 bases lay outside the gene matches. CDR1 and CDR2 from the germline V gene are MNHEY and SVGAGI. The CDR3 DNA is TGTGCCAGCAGTTACAGAGGCCGGGACAGATACTACGAGCAGTACTTC. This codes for CASSYRGRDRYYEQYF.

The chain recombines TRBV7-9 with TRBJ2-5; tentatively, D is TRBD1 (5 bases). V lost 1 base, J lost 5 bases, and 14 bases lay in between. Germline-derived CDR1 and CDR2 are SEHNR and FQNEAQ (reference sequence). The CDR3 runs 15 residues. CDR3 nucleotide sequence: TGTGCCAGCAGCTTAGAATCAGGGTCAGGGGAGACCCAGTACTTC. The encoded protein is CASSLESGSGETQYF.

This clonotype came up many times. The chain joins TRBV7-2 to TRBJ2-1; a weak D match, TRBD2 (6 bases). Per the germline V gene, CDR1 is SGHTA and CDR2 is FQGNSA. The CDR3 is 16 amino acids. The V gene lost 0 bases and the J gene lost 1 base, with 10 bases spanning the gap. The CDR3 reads CASSLAPGTSYNEQFF. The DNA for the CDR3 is TGTGCCAGCAGCTTAGCCCCGGGGACTTCCTACAATGAGCAGTTCTTC. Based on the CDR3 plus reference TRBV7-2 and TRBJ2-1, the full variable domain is GAGVSQSPSNKVTEKGKDVELRCDPISGHTALYWYRQSLGQGLEFLIYFQGNSAPDKSGLPSDRFSAERTGGSVSTLTIQRTQQEDSAVYLCASSLAPGTSYNEQFFGPGTRLTVL.

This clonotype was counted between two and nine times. DNA of the CDR3: TGTGCCAGCAGTTACGAGGTCAGTTCAGGAGAGCAGTACTTC. Protein product: CASSYEVSSGEQYF. The chain couples TRBV6-5 to TRBJ2-7; D remains ambiguous. Germline assignment: CDR1 MNHEY and CDR2 SVGAGI. The V end was cut by 2 bases, the J end by 7 bases, with 15 bases between. The CDR3 spans 14 residues.